The next 5 T cell receptor beta chains were all read from a single sample in a study of shared clonotypes between healthy human individuals. Profiled with immunoSEQ multiplex PCR; TCRdb holds only in-frame clones, not every one. Among around 1,900,000 clones, roughly 93% were seen once, and the ten largest hold approximately 1.6%. Naivety among CD8 cells was defined by CD45RO negativity and positive CCR7 selection, thereby excluding terminally differentiated effector memory CD45RA+ cells. The sequenced material came from naive CD8+ T cells from PBMCs. These receptor sequences come from a man aged 18 to 35 in good health. Some clones in this sample may be carry-over from other donors' samples.

This chain uses TRBV9 with TRBJ2-6; tentative D call: TRBD2 (5 bases). The V gene's germline CDR1 is SGDLS and CDR2 YYNGEE. There are 16 residues in the CDR3. Trimming shortened V by 1 base and J by 4 bases, and 12 bases separated the two germline ends. The CDR3 bases are TGTGCCAGCAGCGTATCTACTAGGACCGGGGCCAACGTCCTGACTTTC. It translates to CASSVSTRTGANVLTF.

The V gene is TRBV27, the J gene TRBJ2-7; D unclear. The length of the CDR3 is 15 residues. Germline V CDR1 and CDR2: MNHEY, SMNVEV (reference sequence). V was trimmed by 2 bases and J by 3 bases, leaving 14 bases between them. The CDR3 protein is CASSLIAGGYYEQYF. In nucleotides, the CDR3 is TGTGCCAGCAGTTTAATTGCAGGCGGTTACTACGAGCAGTACTTC.

The chain links TRBV10-3 to TRBJ2-7; D is perhaps TRBD1 or TRBD2 (5 bases each). Germline loops: CDR1 ENHRY, CDR2 SYGVKD. The CDR3 totals 13 residues. Trimming removed 9 bases from V and 2 bases from J, with 14 bases in between. The CDR3 region has the DNA TGTGCCATTCGGGACGGAGGTGCCTACGAGCAGTACTTC. This encodes CAIRDGGAYEQYF.

The V call is TRBV7-7, the J call TRBJ2-7; D is possibly TRBD1 (6 bases). CDR1 SSHAT and CDR2 FNYEAQ come from the germline V gene (reference sequence). The CDR3 runs 14 residues. V was cut by 5 bases and J by 0 bases, with 11 bases left in between. The CDR3 region is CASSQGGSSYEQYF. The CDR3 region has the DNA TGTGCCAGCAGCCAAGGGGGAAGCTCCTACGAGCAGTACTTC.

As regards this clone: This specimen includes other DNA sequences encoding the same CDR3. This chain connects TRBV5-4 to TRBJ1-2, with D tentatively TRBD1 (6 bases). V lost 0 bases and J 2 bases, leaving 17 bases between the germline ends. Germline values: CDR1 SGHNT, CDR2 YYREEE (reference sequence). This CDR3 has 17 amino acids. The CDR3 loop is CASSLGGLIGANYGYTF. Here the CDR3 DNA reads TGTGCCAGCAGCTTGGGGGGGCTGATAGGAGCCAACTATGGCTACACCTTC.